This entry describes one T cell receptor beta chain. Profiled with immunoSEQ multiplex PCR; TCRdb holds only in-frame clones, not every one. The data contain roughly 2.2 million clones, 93% of them singletons. This specimen belongs to a study of shared clonotypes between healthy human individuals. This CDR3 comprises 12 residues. Trimming removed 10 bases at V and 2 bases at J, with 11 bases between. The germline gives CDR1 MNHEY, CDR2 SMNVEV (reference sequence). The chain carries TRBV27 and TRBJ1-1; D is uncertain. Sample: naive CD4+ T cells from PBMCs. Regarding subset: CD45RA+ positively selected. The TCR was taken from a man younger than 35 in good health. Some clones in this sample may be carry-over from other donors' samples. The CDR3 sequence: CATSTANTEAFF. DNA for the CDR3: TGTGCCACCTCCACGGCAAACACTGAAGCTTTCTTT.